The rows below give T cell receptor beta chains drawn from one sample of a study of cytotoxic CD8 clonotypes in ibrutinib-treated CLL. The repertoire was sequenced with immunoSEQ multiplex PCR; TCRdb's copy has only in-frame clones and lacks some. Among about 270,000 clones listed, roughly three quarters were seen once. The sequencing here drew on PBMCs, taken at disease progression, from a patient treated with ibrutinib. Receptors were obtained from a human donor with chronic lymphocytic leukemia. The CDR3 runs from the conserved cysteine through the conserved F or W. A D gene is named only where the DNA matches it firmly. The size entry is marked missing in some rows and otherwise reads once, few, many or a size class.

.	TRBJ2-7	few	TRBV9	CASSVDEEQYF	TGTGCCAGCAGCGTAGACGAGGAGCAGTACTTC
TRBD2	TRBJ2-1	.	TRBV29-1	CSAAGTSRNEQFF	TGCAGCGCCGCCGGGACTAGTCGCAATGAGCAGTTCTTC
TRBD1	TRBJ1-2	.	TRBV7-2	CASSRGTGDFGTF	TGTGCCAGCAGCCGCGGGACAGGGGATTTTGGCACCTTC
TRBD1	TRBJ2-7	.	TRBV23-1	CASSQWGTGENYEQYF	TGCGCCAGCAGTCAATGGGGGACAGGGGAGAACTACGAGCAGTACTTC
.	TRBJ1-2	once	TRBV7-6	CASSLAGAQTIGRYGYTF	TGTGCCAGCAGCTTAGCGGGGGCCCAGACAATTGGGCGCTATGGCTACACCTTC
.	TRBJ2-6	few	TRBV25-1	CASSGVGKTGANVLTF	TGTGCCAGCAGTGGAGTGGGGAAGACTGGGGCCAACGTCCTGACTTTC
.	TRBJ1-1	.	TRBV4-1	CASSQVGPNTEAFF	TGCGCCAGCAGCCAAGTCGGCCCGAACACTGAAGCTTTCTTT
.	TRBJ2-7	.	TRBV5-1	CASSLVGPYEQYF	TGCGCCAGCAGCTTGGTCGGGCCCTACGAGCAGTACTTC
TRBD1	TRBJ1-6	.	TRBV7-9	CASSLATGVSNSPLHF	TGTGCCAGCAGCTTAGCGACAGGGGTTAGTAATTCACCCCTCCACTTT
TRBD2	TRBJ2-3	.	TRBV9	CASSDVGSGDLTDTQYF	TGTGCCAGCAGCGACGTGGGTAGCGGGGATTTAACAGATACGCAGTATTTT
.	TRBJ1-3	once	TRBV7-9	CASSLIAGGVSGNTIYF	TGTGCCAGCAGCCTGATCGCCGGAGGGGTCTCTGGAAACACCATATATTTT
.	TRBJ2-7	.	TRBV10-3	CAISESEDEQYF	TGTGCCATCAGTGAGTCGGAAGACGAGCAGTACTTC
.	TRBJ2-3	.	TRBV18	CASSPVSGPTDTQYF	TGTGCCAGCTCACCGGTGTCGGGTCCCACAGATACGCAGTATTTT
TRBD1	TRBJ2-3	.	TRBV27	CASSLWGQRPTDTQYF	TGTGCCAGCAGTTTATGGGGACAGCGCCCCACAGATACGCAGTATTTT
.	TRBJ2-7	once	TRBV2	CASNGGDVSYEQYF	TGTGCCAGCAATGGGGGAGATGTGTCCTACGAGCAGTACTTC
.	TRBJ2-1	.	TRBV5-1	CASSQALAYVSYNEQFF	TGCGCCAGCAGCCAAGCCCTAGCGTACGTCTCCTACAATGAGCAGTTCTTC
.	TRBJ2-5	.	TRBV14	CASSPSLGLETQYF	TGTGCCAGCAGCCCATCGTTGGGATTGGAGACCCAGTACTTC
TRBD2	TRBJ2-1	once	TRBV9	CASSPRLAGGVYEQFF	TGTGCCAGCAGCCCTCGACTAGCGGGAGGGGTGTATGAGCAGTTCTTC
.	TRBJ2-2	.	TRBV5-1	CASSLRGDGELFF	TGCGCCAGCAGCTTAAGAGGCGACGGGGAGCTGTTTTTT
.	TRBJ2-3	.	TRBV4-1	CASSPKVARRTDTQYF	TGCGCCAGCAGTCCCAAGGTCGCCAGACGCACAGATACGCAGTATTTT
.	TRBJ2-1	.	TRBV15	CATSRSRDSDLVEQFF	TGTGCCACCAGTCGCTCCCGGGACTCCGACCTTGTAGAGCAGTTCTTC
TRBD1	TRBJ2-7	.	TRBV29-1	CSVEDGQGTYEQYF	TGCAGCGTTGAAGATGGACAGGGTACCTACGAGCAGTACTTC
TRBD1	TRBJ1-2	.	TRBV7-6	CASSPGTGNFYGYTF	TGTGCCAGCAGCCCCGGGACAGGGAATTTCTATGGCTACACCTTC
TRBD2	TRBJ2-7	.	TRBV15	CATSRGGGPNKYEQYF	TGTGCCACCAGCAGAGGCGGGGGGCCAAACAAATACGAGCAGTACTTC
TRBD2	TRBJ2-5	.	TRBV9	CASSGGAGAAETQYF	TGTGCCAGCAGCGGAGGAGCGGGAGCTGCGGAGACCCAGTACTTC
.	TRBJ2-5	few	TRBV4-1	CASSHPGHGKEETQYF	TGCGCCAGCAGCCACCCGGGACACGGGAAGGAAGAGACCCAGTACTTC
.	TRBJ2-2	.	TRBV28	CASTLGGQSTGELFF	TGTGCCAGCACCCTAGGGGGGCAATCGACCGGGGAGCTGTTTTTT
.	TRBJ2-7	.	TRBV12-2	CASRLRGRTYEQYF	TGTGCAAGTCGCTTAAGGGGGCGAACCTACGAGCAGTACTTC
TRBD2	TRBJ2-7	.	TRBV13	CASSLGGSGTPYEQYF	TGTGCCAGCAGCTTAGGGGGTAGCGGGACGCCCTACGAGCAGTACTTC
.	TRBJ1-6	.	TRBV19	CASSIGLYNSPLHF	TGTGCCAGTAGTATTGGGCTCTATAATTCACCCCTCCACTTT
TRBD2	TRBJ2-6	.	TRBV6-1	CASPSRGAGANVLTF	TGTGCCAGCCCCAGTCGGGGGGCTGGGGCCAACGTCCTGACTTTC
.	TRBJ2-7	.	TRBV4-1	CASSQDAHSSYEQYF	TGCGCCAGCAGCCAAGATGCGCACAGCTCCTACGAGCAGTACTTC
TRBD2	TRBJ2-5	.	TRBV10-2	CASSNRLAGEETQYF	TGCGCCAGCAGCAATCGACTAGCGGGAGAAGAGACCCAGTACTTC
.	TRBJ1-1	.	TRBV6-6	CASETDSANTEAFF	TGTGCCAGCGAGACAGACTCAGCGAACACTGAAGCTTTCTTT
.	TRBJ2-2	few	TRBV28	CASTQGWNTGELFF	TGTGCCAGCACGCAGGGGTGGAACACCGGGGAGCTGTTTTTT
.	TRBJ2-7	once	TRBV4-2	CASSPRTVHYEQYF	TGTGCCAGCAGCCCCCGGACAGTCCACTACGAGCAGTACTTC
TRBD1	TRBJ1-2	.	TRBV18	CASSVGTGIFGYTF	TGTGCCAGCTCGGTCGGGACAGGCATTTTCGGCTACACCTTC
TRBD2	TRBJ2-1	.	TRBV5-4	CASSLGASGRGNEQFF	TGTGCCAGCAGCTTGGGGGCTAGCGGGAGAGGGAATGAGCAGTTCTTC
TRBD1	TRBJ2-5	.	TRBV9	CASSVFGTGEETQYF	TGTGCCAGCAGCGTATTCGGGACAGGGGAAGAGACCCAGTACTTC
.	TRBJ2-7	once	TRBV7-6	CASSLRGDRYEQYF	TGTGCCAGCAGCTTAAGGGGGGACAGATACGAGCAGTACTTC
.	TRBJ1-6	.	TRBV7-6	CASSLEAHYNSPLHF	TGTGCCAGCAGCTTAGAGGCTCACTATAATTCACCCCTCCACTTT
TRBD1	TRBJ2-2	.	TRBV9	CASRVRQGSGELFF	TGTGCCAGCAGGGTGCGACAGGGGTCCGGGGAGCTGTTTTTT
TRBD1	TRBJ1-5	.	TRBV7-2	CASSPDRGVFQPQHF	TGTGCCAGCAGCCCGGACAGGGGGGTGTTCCAGCCCCAGCATTTT
.	TRBJ1-2	.	TRBV11-2	CASSFSRGGSMDYTF	TGTGCCAGCAGCTTTAGTCGGGGTGGCAGTATGGACTACACCTTC
.	TRBJ1-4	.	TRBV4-3	CASSQDSRTSGEKLFF	TGCGCCAGCAGCCAAGATTCCCGGACGAGCGGTGAAAAACTGTTTTTT
.	TRBJ2-1	few	TRBV4-1	CASSQETTLFGEQFF	TGCGCCAGCAGCCAAGAGACCACACTGTTCGGTGAGCAGTTCTTC
TRBD1	TRBJ1-2	few	TRBV18	CASSPGQGGTNYGYTF	TGTGCCAGCTCACCCGGACAGGGAGGCACTAACTATGGCTACACCTTC
TRBD2	TRBJ2-1	.	TRBV5-4	CASSHSPTSDPTYNEQFF	TGTGCCAGCAGCCACTCCCCGACTAGCGACCCAACCTACAATGAGCAGTTCTTC
.	TRBJ1-2	.	TRBV4-2	CASRSPRGYTF	TGTGCCAGCAGGAGTCCCAGGGGCTACACCTTC
.	TRBJ2-7	.	TRBV5-1	CASSFPDSNEQYF	TGCGCCAGCAGCTTCCCAGACTCGAACGAGCAGTACTTC
.	TRBJ2-5	.	TRBV18	CASSSQGQSNQYF	TGTGCCAGCTCATCCCAGGGTCAGAGTAACCAGTACTTC
.	TRBJ2-6	.	TRBV27	CASTLWGGPAGANVLTF	TGTGCCAGCACTCTATGGGGGGGCCCCGCTGGGGCCAACGTCCTGACTTTC
TRBD2	TRBJ2-3	.	TRBV13	CASSRGGGPSDTQYF	TGTGCCAGCAGCCGTGGGGGAGGGCCGTCAGATACGCAGTATTTT